Following are 20 T cell receptor beta chains from one sample sequenced in a study of T cell clonality in common variable immunodeficiency. Antigens for these TCRs are unknown. Whole-study results and caveats: Common variable immunodeficiency TCR beta sequences reportedly had fewer deletions and N-nucleotide insertions.

The assay was immunoSEQ multiplex PCR, and TCRdb's table has in-frame clones only and misses some. The sample contains roughly 30,000 clones, none of them singletons. Sequencing was done on a sample of peripheral blood mononuclear cells. All receptors derive from a human donor with common variable immunodeficiency.

Details on this clone: Coverage ceases 3 residues before the CDR3 finishes, and the germline J gene fills in the end. The V and J genes are TRBV19 and TRBJ2-3, with 14 bases aligning to TRBD2. This CDR3 comprises 17 residues. Looked up from germline, CDR1 is LNHDA and CDR2 is SQIVND (reference sequence). Trimming cost V 2 bases and J 4 bases; bases outside gene matches: 5. The CDR3 protein is CASSILGTSGGPDTQYF. CDR3 DNA, as far as it was read: TGTGCCAGTAGTATATTGGGGACTAGCGGGGGTCCAGATACG. Full variable domain (rest looked up from reference TRBV19 and TRBJ2-3): DGGITQSPKYLFRKEGQNVTLSCEQNLNHDAMYWYRQDPGQGLRLIYYSQIVNDFQKGDIAEGYSVSREKKESFPLTVTSAQKNPTAFYLCASSILGTSGGPDTQYFGPGTRLTVL.

This clone showed up just a few times. The read terminates 3 residues ahead of where the CDR3 ends, so the germline J gene completes it. The chain joins TRBV7-8 to TRBJ2-5, with TRBD1 matching 8 bases. Germline V gene data show CDR1 as SGHVS and CDR2 as FQNEAQ. The CDR3 extends over 13 amino acids. V dropped 6 bases and J dropped 2; count of bases not matched to a gene: 2. Here the CDR3 reads CASRYRGQETQYF. Partial CDR3 DNA: TGTGCCAGCAGATACAGGGGGCAAGAGACC.

Points on this clone: Read data end 3 residues before the CDR3 end; the end is taken from the germline J gene. The rearrangement uses TRBV19 and TRBJ1-2; D is perhaps TRBD1 (5 bases). The CDR3 loop spans 15 amino acids. V was clipped by 4 bases and J by 3 bases, with 15 bases between them. Germline CDR1 reads LNHDA; CDR2 reads SQIVND (reference sequence). The CDR3 protein is CASSSQGVTYYGYTF. The CDR3 DNA, read in part, is TGTGCCAGTAGTAGCCAGGGAGTGACCTACTATGGC.

Concerning this clone: Read sequence stops 3 residues before the CDR3 end, and the germline J gene provides the missing end. The chain has TRBV5-1 and TRBJ2-1; maybe TRBD1 (6 bases). Germline CDR1 and CDR2: SGHRS and YFSETQ. CDR3 size: 15 residues. With 5 bases removed from V and 0 bases from J, the gap between germline ends came to 12 bases. This CDR3 is CASRETGGSYNEQFF. The DNA read from the CDR3 is TGCGCCAGCAGGGAGACAGGTGGCTCCTACAATGAG.

This clone was seen many times. The observed sequence ends 3 residues before the CDR3 terminus, with the missing tail filled in from the germline J gene. The gene calls are TRBV2 and TRBJ2-7; possible D gene TRBD1, 5 bases. CDR1 is SNHLY and CDR2 is FYNNEI in the germline V gene. CDR3 length equals 15 residues. V lost 4 bases to trimming and J lost 0 bases, with 13 bases between them. CDR3 sequence: CASSAGMRSSYEQYF. Incomplete CDR3 DNA: TGTGCCAGCAGTGCAGGGATGCGGAGCTCCTACGAG.

As regards this clone: With the read ending 3 residues before the CDR3 end, the germline J gene is used to fill in that end. The chain links TRBV7-7 to TRBJ2-3; 10 nucleotides align to TRBD1. The V segment lost 4 bases and the J segment 4 bases; nucleotides outside the gene matches: 2. This CDR3 region has 14 residues. The germline gives CDR1 SSHAT, CDR2 FNYEAQ (reference sequence). CDR3 in amino acids: CASSSTGGADTQYF. The CDR3 DNA, read in part, is TGTGCCAGCAGCTCGACAGGGGGCGCAGATACG.

For this clone: From the germline J gene comes the end of the CDR3, since the read stops 3 residues before it. The gene calls are TRBV7-3 and TRBJ2-3; no definite D call. This CDR3 is 12 amino acids long. CDR1 and CDR2 from the germline V gene are SGHTA and FQGTGA. Trimming removed 6 bases from V and 4 bases from J, with 8 bases in between. The CDR3 bases that were read are TGTGCCAGCAGTTATCCTGCAGATACG. Translated, it gives CASSYPADT. The full CDR3 reads CASSYPADTQYF. The full variable domain, its missing parts supplied by reference TRBV7-3 and TRBJ2-3, is GAGVSQTPSNKVTEKGKYVELRCDPISGHTALYWYRQSLGQGPEFLIYFQGTGAADDSGLPNDRFFAVRPEGSVSTLKIQRTERGDSAVYLCASSYPADTQYFGPGTRLTVL.

Of note for this clone: The read ends 3 residues early relative to the CDR3; the germline J gene fills the gap. The chain couples TRBV30 to TRBJ1-1; D is uncertain. V lost 6 bases and J 1 base, leaving 12 bases between the germline ends. The CDR3 contains 13 residues. Germline CDR1 and CDR2: GTSNPN and SVGIG (reference sequence). CDR3 loop: CACQQAENTEAFF. The DNA read from the CDR3 is TGTGCCTGCCAGCAGGCAGAGAACACTGAA.

This clone has just a few counts. From the germline J gene comes the end of the CDR3, since the read stops 3 residues before it. This chain connects TRBV7-9 to TRBJ2-7; 7 positions agree with TRBD2. The CDR3 loop spans 15 amino acids. V gave up 4 bases and J gave up 2 bases; unmatched junction bases: 8. Germline CDR1 and CDR2: SEHNR and FQNEAQ (reference sequence). Incomplete CDR3 DNA: TGTGCCAGCAGCTCTCAATCGGGACTACCCTACGAG. Protein sequence: CASSSQSGLPYE. The entire CDR3 protein reads CASSSQSGLPYEQYF.

CDR3 sequence reads: CATRGQPSSYEQYF. The CDR3 DNA, read in part, is TGTGCCACTAGGGGACAACCGAGCTCCTACGAG. The rearrangement links TRBV6-2 or TRBV6-3 to TRBJ2-7; the D gene is possibly TRBD1 (6 bases). The read is 3 residues too short to cover the CDR3 end, so that end is filled in from the germline J gene. Germline loops: CDR1 MNHEY, CDR2 SVGEGT. V lost 10 bases and J 0 bases, leaving 16 bases between the germline ends. CDR3 size: 14 residues.

Ten or more counts support this clone. The sequenced fragment ends 3 residues before the CDR3 boundary, so the rest is inferred from the germline J gene. V gene TRBV13 combines with J gene TRBJ1-4; 9 bases align to TRBD1. From germline, CDR1 is PRHDT and CDR2 FYEKMQ (reference sequence). The CDR3 extends over 20 amino acids. V lost 4 bases and J lost 3; bases outside the gene matches: 18. CDR3 sequence: CASSWGYRGLMEEANEKLFF. CDR3 DNA (partial): TGTGCCAGCAGCTGGGGATACAGGGGGCTGATGGAGGAAGCTAATGAAAAA.

This clone occurred many times. The CDR3 extends 3 residues past the end of the read, so its final part is completed from the germline J gene. The chain has TRBV18 and TRBJ2-3; D perhaps matches TRBD1 (6 bases). Germline values: CDR1 KGHSH, CDR2 LQKENI. The CDR3 is 15 amino acids. The ends were cut back, 4 bases at V and 0 bases at J, with 11 bases in the middle. The CDR3 DNA, read in part, is TGTGCCAGCTCACGGAGGACAGTTAGCACAGATACG. As protein: CASSRRTVSTDT. The entire CDR3 protein reads CASSRRTVSTDTQYF.

This clone was seen a few times. Read sequence stops 3 residues before the CDR3 end, and the germline J gene provides the missing end. The V call is TRBV11-3, the J call TRBJ2-5; possibly TRBD1 for D (6 bases). Germline V gene lookup returns CDR1 SGHNT and CDR2 YENEEA. Trimming shortened V by 1 base and J by 5 bases, and 8 bases separated the two germline ends. The CDR3 contains 13 residues. CDR3 DNA (partial): TGTGCCAGCAGCTTAGGCACAGGGGAGACC. It specifies CASSLGTGET. The full CDR3 sequence reads CASSLGTGETQYF.

A word on this clone: The CDR3 end lies 3 residues beyond the end of the read and is filled in from the germline J gene. V is TRBV7-3 and J is TRBJ1-2; TRBD1 agrees at 9 bases. Germline-derived CDR1 and CDR2 are SGHTA and FQGTGA. CDR3 length equals 13 residues. The CDR3 reads CASSEPDRGGYTF. CDR3 DNA (partial): TGTGCCAGCAGCGAACCGGACAGGGGCGGC. Drawing the rest from reference TRBV7-3 and TRBJ1-2, the complete variable domain is GAGVSQTPSNKVTEKGKYVELRCDPISGHTALYWYRQSLGQGPEFLIYFQGTGAADDSGLPNDRFFAVRPEGSVSTLKIQRTERGDSAVYLCASSEPDRGGYTFGSGTRLTVV.

With respect to this clone: The CDR3 is cut off 3 residues early in the read; its end comes from the germline J gene. V gene TRBV6-2 or TRBV6-3 combines with J gene TRBJ1-2; D uncertain. Germline CDR1 is MNHEY and CDR2 is SVGEGT. The CDR3 consists of 14 residues. The CDR3 loop is CASSYSRRGNGYTF. CDR3 DNA, as far as it was read: TGTGCCAGCAGTTACTCGAGGCGGGGAAACGGC.

This clone has just a few counts. This CDR3 is CASSYLGGTQYF. CDR3 DNA (partial): TGTGCCAGCAGCTACTTAGGGGGGACC. This chain uses TRBV7-9 with TRBJ2-5; a weak D match, TRBD1 (6 bases). The read halts 3 residues ahead of the CDR3 end, with the missing end drawn from the germline J gene. The CDR3 has 12 residues. Trimming took 4 bases from V and 7 from J, leaving 10 bases between them. Germline V gives CDR1 SEHNR, CDR2 FQNEAQ (reference sequence).

This clone has just a few counts. The read ends 3 residues early relative to the CDR3; the germline J gene fills the gap. The rearrangement links TRBV7-9 to TRBJ1-2; TRBD1 matches 11 bases. Looked up from germline, CDR1 is SEHNR and CDR2 is FQNEAQ (reference sequence). The CDR3 has 15 amino acids. The CDR3 sequence: CASSSGQGALGGYTF. The part of the CDR3 DNA that was read is TGTGCCAGCAGCTCAGGACAGGGGGCGTTGGGGGGC.

Notes on this clone: The read ends 3 residues early relative to the CDR3; the germline J gene fills the gap. The chain has TRBV7-2 and TRBJ2-1; TRBD1 might be the D (5 bases). Trimming took 5 bases from V and 5 from J, leaving 13 bases between them. This CDR3 contains 14 residues. Looked up from germline, CDR1 is SGHTA and CDR2 is FQGNSA. CDR3 bases read: TGTGCCAGCAGCCCAGGGCCTCCCAACAATGAG. It is translated as CASSPGPPNNE. The whole CDR3 sequence reads CASSPGPPNNEQFF.

This clone was counted at least ten times. Partial CDR3 DNA: TGCGCCAGCAGCTTGTCAGGCCTGAGCTCCTATAATTCACCC. Its translation is CASSLSGLSSYNSP. The whole CDR3 protein is CASSLSGLSSYNSPLHF. The chain has TRBV5-1 and TRBJ1-6, with D hard to call. The read ends 3 residues shy of where the CDR3 ends; the end is completed using the germline J gene. The CDR3 covers 17 residues. Trimming stripped 1 base from V and 0 bases from J, with 11 bases between. The germline gives CDR1 SGHRS, CDR2 YFSETQ.

CDR3 amino acids: CASSPLSSSYEQYF. The sequenced CDR3 bases are TGTGCCAGCAGCCCCCTATCGAGCTCCTACGAG. The V gene is TRBV7-2, the J gene TRBJ2-7; D remains unclear. The missing CDR3 end, 3 residues past where the read stops, is filled in from the germline J gene. Germline V gives CDR1 SGHTA, CDR2 FQGNSA. Trimming stripped 5 bases from V and 0 bases from J, with 11 bases between. The length of the CDR3 is 14 residues.